This T cell receptor (beta chain) was sequenced during a study of blood T cell repertoires in COVID-19. On the study more broadly: The United States, Italy and Spain provided the acute and convalescent COVID-19 samples. T cells, B-cell-depleted T cells, or PBMCs supplied cDNA or gDNA.

Per the germline V gene, CDR1 is MNHEY and CDR2 is SVGEGT. The V end lost 6 bases, the J end lost 6 bases, and 16 bases lay between the germline ends. This CDR3 contains 14 residues. Original handling: Estimates of nucleated cell counts were drawn from the amplification of reference gene primers. Profiling relied on immunoSEQ multiplex PCR, and the TCRdb table lists in-frame clones only, not all of them. V, J and clone size reflect that table, while D and trimming were determined from the DNA. The sample lists some 130,000 clones; roughly 89% were seen once. Sequencing was performed on peripheral blood. The sequence came from a man between 60 and 70 years old with active or convalescent COVID-19. The chain carries TRBV6-2 or TRBV6-3 and TRBJ2-3; D uncertain. The chain's CDR3 is CASSSLAVRDTQYF. CDR3 sequence (DNA): TGTGCCAGCAGCTCCCTCGCGGTGAGGGATACGCAGTATTTT.